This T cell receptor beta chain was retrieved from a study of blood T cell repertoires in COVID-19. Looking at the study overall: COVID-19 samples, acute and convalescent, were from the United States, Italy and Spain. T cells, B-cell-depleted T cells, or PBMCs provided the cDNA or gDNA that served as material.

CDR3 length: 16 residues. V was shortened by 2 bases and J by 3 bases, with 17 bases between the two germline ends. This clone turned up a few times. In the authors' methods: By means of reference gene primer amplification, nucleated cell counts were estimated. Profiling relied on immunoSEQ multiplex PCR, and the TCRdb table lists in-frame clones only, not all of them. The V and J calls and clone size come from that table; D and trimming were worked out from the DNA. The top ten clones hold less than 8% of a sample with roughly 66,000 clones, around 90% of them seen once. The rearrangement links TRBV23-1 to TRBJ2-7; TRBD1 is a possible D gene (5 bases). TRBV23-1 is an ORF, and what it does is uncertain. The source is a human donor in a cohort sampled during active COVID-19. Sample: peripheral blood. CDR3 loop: CASSQPGQGFFYEQYF. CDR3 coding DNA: TGCGCCAGCAGTCAACCCGGGCAGGGCTTTTTCTACGAGCAGTACTTC.